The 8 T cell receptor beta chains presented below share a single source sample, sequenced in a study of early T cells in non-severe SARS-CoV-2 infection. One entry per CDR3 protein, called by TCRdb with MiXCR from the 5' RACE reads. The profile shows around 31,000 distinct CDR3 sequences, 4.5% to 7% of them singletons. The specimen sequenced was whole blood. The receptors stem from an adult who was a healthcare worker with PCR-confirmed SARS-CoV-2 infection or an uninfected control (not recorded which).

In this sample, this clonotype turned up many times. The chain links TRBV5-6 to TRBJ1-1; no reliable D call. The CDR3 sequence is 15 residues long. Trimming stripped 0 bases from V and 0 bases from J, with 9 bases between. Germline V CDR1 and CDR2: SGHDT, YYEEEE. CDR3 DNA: TGTGCCAGCAGCTTGGAGATGAAACTGAACACTGAAGCTTTCTTT. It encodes CASSLEMKLNTEAFF.

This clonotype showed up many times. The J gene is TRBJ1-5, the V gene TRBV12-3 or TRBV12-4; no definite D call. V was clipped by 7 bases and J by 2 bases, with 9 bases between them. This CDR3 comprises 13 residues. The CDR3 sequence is CASTERGNQPQHF. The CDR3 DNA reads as TGTGCCAGCACGGAGCGGGGCAATCAGCCCCAGCATTTT.

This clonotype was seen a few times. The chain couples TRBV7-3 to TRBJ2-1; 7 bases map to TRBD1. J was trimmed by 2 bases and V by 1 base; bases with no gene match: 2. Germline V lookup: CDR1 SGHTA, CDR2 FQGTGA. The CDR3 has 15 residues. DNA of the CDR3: TGTGCCAGCAGCTTAATGGGACAGCCCTACAATGAGCAGTTCTTC. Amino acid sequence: CASSLMGQPYNEQFF. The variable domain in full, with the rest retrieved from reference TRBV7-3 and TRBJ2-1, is GAGVSQTPSNKVTEKGKYVELRCDPISGHTALYWYRQSLGQGPEFLIYFQGTGAADDSGLPNDRFFAVRPEGSVSTLKIQRTERGDSAVYLCASSLMGQPYNEQFFGPGTRLTVL.

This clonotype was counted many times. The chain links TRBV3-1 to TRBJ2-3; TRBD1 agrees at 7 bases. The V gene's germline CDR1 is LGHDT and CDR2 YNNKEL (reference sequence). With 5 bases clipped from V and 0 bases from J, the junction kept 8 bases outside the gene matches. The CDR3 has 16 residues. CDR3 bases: TGTGCCAGCAGCAAGACCGGGACAGCAAGCACAGATACGCAGTATTTT. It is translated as CASSKTGTASTDTQYF.

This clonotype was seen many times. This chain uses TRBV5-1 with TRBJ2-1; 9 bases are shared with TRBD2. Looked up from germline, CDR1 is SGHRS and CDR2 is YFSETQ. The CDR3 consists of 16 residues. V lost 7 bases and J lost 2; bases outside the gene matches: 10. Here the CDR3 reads CASVPIAGVPYNEQFF. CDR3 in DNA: TGCGCCAGCGTCCCTATAGCGGGAGTCCCCTACAATGAGCAGTTCTTC.

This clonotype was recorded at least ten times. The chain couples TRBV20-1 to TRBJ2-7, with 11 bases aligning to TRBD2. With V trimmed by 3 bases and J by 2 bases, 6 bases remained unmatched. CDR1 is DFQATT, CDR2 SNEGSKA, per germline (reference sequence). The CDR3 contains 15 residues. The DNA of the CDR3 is TGCAGTGCTAGGCTACCGGGACTAGCGGCCTACGAGCAGTACTTC. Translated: CSARLPGLAAYEQYF.

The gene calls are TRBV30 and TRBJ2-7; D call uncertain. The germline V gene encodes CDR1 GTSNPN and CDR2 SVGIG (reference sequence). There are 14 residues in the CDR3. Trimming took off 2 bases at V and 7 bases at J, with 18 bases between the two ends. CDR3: CAWSSPPGGSEQYF. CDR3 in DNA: TGTGCCTGGAGTTCCCCTCCCGGCGGATCGGAGCAGTACTTC.

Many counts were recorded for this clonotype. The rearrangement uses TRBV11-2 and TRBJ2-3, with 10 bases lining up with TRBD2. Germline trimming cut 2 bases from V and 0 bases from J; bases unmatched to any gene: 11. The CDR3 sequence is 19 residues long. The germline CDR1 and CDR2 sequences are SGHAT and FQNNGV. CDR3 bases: TGTGCCAGCAGCTTAAGGCGTTCACTAGCGGGGCCTAGCACAGATACGCAGTATTTT. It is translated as CASSLRRSLAGPSTDTQYF.